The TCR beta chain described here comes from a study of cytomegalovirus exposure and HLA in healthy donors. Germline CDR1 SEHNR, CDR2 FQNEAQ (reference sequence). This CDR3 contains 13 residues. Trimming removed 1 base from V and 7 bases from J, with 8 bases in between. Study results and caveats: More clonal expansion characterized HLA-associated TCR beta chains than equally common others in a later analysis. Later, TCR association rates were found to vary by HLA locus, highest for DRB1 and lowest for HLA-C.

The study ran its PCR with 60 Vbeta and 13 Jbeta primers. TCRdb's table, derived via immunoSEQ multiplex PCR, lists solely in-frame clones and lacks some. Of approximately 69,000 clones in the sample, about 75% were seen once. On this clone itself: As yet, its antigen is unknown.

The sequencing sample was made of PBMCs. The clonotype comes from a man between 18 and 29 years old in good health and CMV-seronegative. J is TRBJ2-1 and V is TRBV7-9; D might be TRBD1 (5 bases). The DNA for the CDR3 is TGTGCCAGCAGCTTAGATAAGGGGAATGAGCAGTTCTTC. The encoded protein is CASSLDKGNEQFF. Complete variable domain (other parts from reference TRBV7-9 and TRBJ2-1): DTGVSQNPRHKITKRGQNVTFRCDPISEHNRLYWYRQTLGQGPEFLTYFQNEAQLEKSRLLSDRFSAERPKGSFSTLEIQRTEQGDSAMYLCASSLDKGNEQFFGPGTRLTVL.